This T cell receptor beta chain was sequenced for a study of T cells in Graves' hyperthyroidism and ophthalmopathy. RNA transcripts yielded amplified TCR beta CDR3 regions. An initial round of RT-PCR targeting the TCR CDR3 relied on the HTBI primer set. TCRdb re-analysed the multiplex PCR reads in MiXCR, keeping a single row per CDR3 protein. Among hundreds of thousands of distinct CDR3 sequences listed, over 15% were seen once. Note on this clonotype: A read error may be the cause here, since a much bigger clone is one base away.

The length of the CDR3 is 11 residues. Trimming removed 3 bases from V and 5 bases from J, with 5 bases in between. This TCR came from a woman aged 18-30 years with Graves' hyperthyroidism. Sequencing was done on a sample of blood. This chain joins TRBV12-3 or TRBV12-4 and TRBJ2-7; no firm D call. In DNA, the CDR3 is TGTGCCAGCAGTTTTGCTAACGAGCAGTACTTC. Amino acid sequence: CASSFANEQYF.